The 27 T cell receptor beta chains below all came from one sample that was sequenced in a study of blood T cell repertoires in COVID-19 (dated by TCRdb to 2020 to 2022). To prepare the library, the immunoSEQ multiplex PCR assay was applied. The table was pulled from immuneACCESS by TCRdb, which kept in-frame rearrangements only. Such tables lose some clones; where checked, under half of the loss comes from unresolved V genes, and the rest has no known cause. This sample has approximately 50,000 clones in its table, and about 80% of those were observed once. The ten largest clones take up over 6% of the sample. Sequenced material: peripheral blood. The receptors were gathered from a man aged 65-85 years with active COVID-19.

The genes are TRBV12-3 or TRBV12-4 and TRBJ2-5; D unresolved. V gave up 2 bases and J gave up 5 bases, with 9 bases separating them. The CDR3 sequence is 13 residues long. Here the CDR3 DNA reads TGTGCCAGCAGTTTAAACAGTAGGGAGACCCAGTACTTC. The encoded protein is CASSLNSRETQYF.

This clone was counted a single time. The J gene is TRBJ1-1, the V gene TRBV6-5, with D tentatively TRBD1 (6 bases). The germline V gene encodes CDR1 MNHEY and CDR2 SVGAGI. V shed 2 bases and J shed 2 bases, with 12 bases lying between them. This CDR3 spans 15 amino acids. The CDR3: CASSYGQTLNTEAFF. The CDR3 bases are TGTGCCAGCAGTTACGGACAGACTCTTAACACTGAAGCTTTCTTT.

The V call is TRBV28, the J call TRBJ1-2; weak D call: TRBD1 (6 bases). CDR1 and CDR2 from the germline V gene are MDHEN and SYDVKM. CDR3 size: 13 residues. V lost 3 bases, J lost 7 bases, and 12 bases lay in between. CDR3: CASSLNRVGGYTF. The CDR3 region has the DNA TGTGCCAGCAGTTTGAACAGGGTTGGTGGCTACACCTTC.

The chain carries TRBV7-2 and TRBJ2-1; tentatively, D is TRBD1 (5 bases). There are 14 residues in the CDR3. Trimming cost V 3 bases and J 7 bases, with 13 bases left between them. Germline CDR1 and CDR2: SGHTA and FQGNSA. The DNA for the CDR3 is TGTGCCAGCAGCTTGTACGCCAGGGTGAATGAGCAGTTCTTC. Translating gives CASSLYARVNEQFF.

This clone was observed once. V usage is TRBV28 and J usage is TRBJ2-3; D is possibly TRBD2 (6 bases). CDR1 is MDHEN and CDR2 is SYDVKM in the germline V gene. The CDR3 sequence is 17 residues long. V shed 4 bases and J shed 2 bases, with 19 bases lying between them. The CDR3 DNA sequence: TGTGCCAGCAGTTCCGAGGCGGGGCTAGCGTCCACAGATACGCAGTATTTT. Residues: CASSSEAGLASTDTQYF.

The rearrangement joins TRBV2 to TRBJ1-1; 8 bases are shared with TRBD1. This CDR3 spans 14 amino acids. Trimming took 7 bases from V and 1 from J; bases not matched to a gene: 5. Germline V gives CDR1 SNHLY, CDR2 FYNNEI. CDR3 in amino acids: CASIPDRGNTEAFF. The CDR3 DNA reads as TGTGCCAGCATTCCCGACAGGGGGAACACTGAAGCTTTCTTT.

The chain carries TRBV5-5 and TRBJ2-1, with 7 bases identical to TRBD2. With 1 base clipped from V and 0 bases from J, the junction kept 1 base outside the gene matches. Germline V lookup: CDR1 SGHKS, CDR2 YYEKEE (reference sequence). The CDR3 has 15 residues. CDR3 protein: CASSLSGNSYNEQFF. In DNA, the CDR3 is TGTGCCAGCAGCTTGAGCGGGAACTCCTACAATGAGCAGTTCTTC.

The J gene is TRBJ2-5, the V gene TRBV2; 9 bases map to TRBD1. The CDR3 loop spans 14 amino acids. In germline, CDR1 is SNHLY, CDR2 FYNNEI. The V gene end was trimmed by 3 bases and the J gene end by 7 bases; junction bases not matched to a gene: 6. CDR3 in amino acids: CASSEGQGRGTQYF. CDR3 sequence (DNA): TGTGCCAGCAGTGAGGGACAGGGCCGGGGGACCCAGTACTTC.

In this sample, this clone turned up a few times. The chain carries TRBV5-1 and TRBJ2-1, with 11 bases lining up with TRBD2. Germline V gene data show CDR1 as SGHRS and CDR2 as YFSETQ. The CDR3 sequence is 16 residues long. Trimming removed 3 bases from V and 2 bases from J; junction bases left unmatched: 4. CDR3 loop: CASSSIAGGPYNEQFF. The CDR3 bases are TGCGCCAGCAGCTCAATAGCGGGGGGGCCCTACAATGAGCAGTTCTTC.

The rearrangement links TRBV12-3 or TRBV12-4 to TRBJ2-2; the D gene is possibly TRBD2 (5 bases). The length of the CDR3 is 13 residues. V was clipped by 10 bases and J by 1 base, with 10 bases between them. The CDR3 region has the DNA TGTGCCAACAAACGGGAGAACACCGGGGAGCTGTTTTTT. It codes for CANKRENTGELFF.

V is TRBV5-1 and J is TRBJ2-4; D is possibly TRBD1 (7 bases). V gave up 0 bases and J gave up 8 bases, with 15 bases separating them. CDR1 SGHRS and CDR2 YFSETQ come from the germline V gene. This CDR3 spans 15 amino acids. The CDR3 reads CASSLVGRGADIQYF. The CDR3 DNA is TGCGCCAGCAGCTTGGTAGGCAGGGGGGCGGACATTCAGTACTTC. The variable domain in full, completed from reference TRBV5-1 and TRBJ2-4, reads KAGVTQTPRYLIKTRGQQVTLSCSPISGHRSVSWYQQTPGQGLQFLFEYFSETQRNKGNFPGRFSGRQFSNSRSEMNVSTLELGDSALYLCASSLVGRGADIQYFGAGTRLSVL.

The V gene is TRBV4-3, the J gene TRBJ2-7; 7 nucleotides match TRBD2. Germline values: CDR1 LGHNA, CDR2 YSLEER. The V and J ends lost 3 bases and 2 bases, in that order; junction bases with no gene match: 10. The CDR3 extends over 16 amino acids. CDR3 region: CASSQAWRGTTYEQYF. The CDR3 region has the DNA TGCGCCAGCAGCCAGGCGTGGCGGGGGACCACCTACGAGCAGTACTTC.

The J gene is TRBJ2-7, the V gene TRBV5-1; a possible D gene is TRBD2 (6 bases). CDR3 size: 15 residues. CDR1 SGHRS and CDR2 YFSETQ come from the germline V gene. V was shortened by 5 bases and J by 1 base, with 16 bases between the two germline ends. The CDR3 DNA reads as TGCGCCAGCAGAGCCGGGTCCGGAGGGTCCTACGAGCAGTACTTC. Translated: CASRAGSGGSYEQYF.

This sequence joins TRBV7-6 and TRBJ2-1, with 11 bases matching TRBD1. Germline CDR1 and CDR2: SGHVS and FNYEAQ. The CDR3 loop spans 17 amino acids. Germline trimming cut 8 bases from V and 3 bases from J; bases unmatched to any gene: 12. CDR3 protein: CASLLGAGTGGYNEQFF. CDR3 bases: TGTGCCAGCCTCTTAGGGGCAGGGACAGGGGGCTACAATGAGCAGTTCTTC. Filled out from reference TRBV7-6 and TRBJ2-1, the complete variable domain reads GAGVSQSPRYKVTKRGQDVALRCDPISGHVSLYWYRQALGQGPEFLTYFNYEAQQDKSGLPNDRFSAERPEGSISTLTIQRTEQRDSAMYRCASLLGAGTGGYNEQFFGPGTRLTVL.

This clone appeared a few times. The CDR3: CASSAQTGGFVQPQHF. As DNA, the CDR3 is TGTGCCAGTAGTGCCCAGACAGGGGGTTTCGTTCAGCCCCAGCATTTT. The chain is built from TRBV19 and TRBJ1-5; the match to TRBD1 covers 9 bases. The CDR3 sequence is 16 residues long. V shed 5 bases, J shed 6 bases, and the junction held 11 bases outside the gene matches. Germline loops: CDR1 LNHDA, CDR2 SQIVND (reference sequence).

Concerning this clone itself: Sequence at one end of the junction differs from germline and may be a read error. The rearrangement links TRBV7-9 to TRBJ2-7; D perhaps matches TRBD1 (5 bases). This CDR3 has 11 amino acids. Germline assignment: CDR1 SEHNR and CDR2 FQNEAQ (reference sequence). DNA for the CDR3: TGTGCCAGCAGTAACAGTGGGGCAAAACAATTC. Translated, it gives CASSNSGAKQF.

This rearrangement joins TRBV12-1 to TRBJ1-6; the D call TRBD1 from the table was never checked on the DNA. TRBV12-1 is an annotated pseudogene. The CDR3 has 18 residues. The CDR3 region is CASSFDHTRDRIRSPLHF. CDR3 DNA: TGTGCCAGCAGCTTCGACCACACCAGGGACAGAATCAGATCACCCCTCCACTTT.

The V gene is TRBV3-1 (or the pseudogene TRBV3-2), the J gene TRBJ1-2; 7 bases line up with TRBD1. CDR1 LGHDT and CDR2 YNNKEL come from the germline V gene (reference sequence). The CDR3 is 16 residues long. Germline trimming cut 4 bases from V and 1 base from J; bases unmatched to any gene: 9. The CDR3 DNA follows: TGTGCCAGCAGCCCCACAGGGACAGATAATAACTATGGCTACACCTTC. Encoded protein: CASSPTGTDNNYGYTF.

In this sample, this clone turned up once. The V gene is TRBV30, the J gene TRBJ2-5; possibly TRBD1 for D (6 bases). Germline loops: CDR1 GTSNPN, CDR2 SVGIG (reference sequence). The ends were cut back, 4 bases at V and 3 bases at J, with 21 bases in the middle. This CDR3 is 16 amino acids long. In nucleotides, the CDR3 is TGTGCCTGGATGATGGCCGGAGACAGGTGGGAAGAGACCCAGTACTTC. Its translation: CAWMMAGDRWEETQYF.

The chain uses TRBV29-1 and TRBJ2-6; TRBD1 agrees at 7 bases. The V segment lost 6 bases and the J segment 0 bases; nucleotides outside the gene matches: 8. The CDR3 is 16 residues long. Germline V gene data show CDR1 as SQVTM and CDR2 as ANQGSEA. CDR3 sequence (DNA): TGCAGCGTAGCAGGGGGTGTGCCCTCTGGGGCCAACGTCCTGACTTTC. This codes for CSVAGGVPSGANVLTF.

The rearrangement joins TRBV7-2 to TRBJ2-3; TRBD1 matches at 7 bases. Germline CDR1 is SGHTA and CDR2 is FQGNSA. The CDR3 totals 16 residues. Unmatched junction bases numbered 11, after V lost 5 bases and J lost 3 bases. CDR3 bases: TGTGCCAGCAGCAGAGAGACAGGGTGGGAGACAGATACGCAGTATTTT. Protein product: CASSRETGWETDTQYF.

The V and J genes are TRBV2 and TRBJ1-3; 9 nucleotides align to TRBD1. V lost 5 bases, J lost 1 base, and 9 bases stayed unmatched. This CDR3 region has 17 residues. Germline V gives CDR1 SNHLY, CDR2 FYNNEI. DNA of the CDR3: TGTGCCAGCAGTTCGTTACAGGGGGCGCTTTCTGGAAACACCATATATTTT. Encoded protein: CASSSLQGALSGNTIYF.

This chain uses TRBV3-1 (or the pseudogene TRBV3-2) with TRBJ2-4; D perhaps matches TRBD2 (5 bases). V gave up 2 bases and J gave up 8 bases, with 7 bases separating them. The CDR3 totals 12 residues. Per germline, CDR1 LGHDT and CDR2 YNNKEL (reference sequence). CDR3 nucleotide sequence: TGTGCCAGCAGCCAAATCGGGGACATTCAGTACTTC. Encoded protein: CASSQIGDIQYF.

This rearrangement joins TRBV6-2 or TRBV6-3 to TRBJ2-5; TRBD1 might be the D (8 bases). V dropped 6 bases and J dropped 2 bases, with 16 bases sitting between them. This CDR3 spans 15 amino acids. From germline, CDR1 is MNHEY and CDR2 SVGEGT. This chain's CDR3 is CASSWGGQAQETQYF. CDR3 in DNA: TGTGCCAGCAGCTGGGGGGGACAGGCTCAAGAGACCCAGTACTTC.

The genes are TRBV27 and TRBJ2-7, with 7 bases aligning to TRBD2. The CDR3 runs 17 residues. Per the germline V gene, CDR1 is MNHEY and CDR2 is SMNVEV (reference sequence). The V gene end was trimmed by 6 bases and the J gene end by 5 bases; junction bases not matched to a gene: 19. The CDR3 DNA follows: TGTGCCAGCAGCGTACAAATCCCGGGGGAGGGGTATGACGAGCAGTACTTC. It yields the protein CASSVQIPGEGYDEQYF.

This clone was observed a handful of times. The chain employs TRBV27 and TRBJ2-7; 10 bases align to TRBD1. The CDR3 is made up of 16 amino acids. Germline trimming cut 2 bases from V and 5 bases from J; bases unmatched to any gene: 9. The V gene's germline CDR1 is MNHEY and CDR2 SMNVEV (reference sequence). CDR3 loop: CASSLRPTGGRNEQYF. CDR3 bases: TGTGCCAGCAGTTTACGGCCGACAGGGGGCAGGAACGAGCAGTACTTC.

J is TRBJ1-1 and V is TRBV19, with 10 bases lining up with TRBD1. The CDR3 is 13 amino acids. CDR1 is LNHDA and CDR2 is SQIVND in the germline V gene (reference sequence). V gave up 3 bases and J gave up 8 bases; unmatched junction bases: 3. CDR3 bases: TGTGCCAGTAGTATGGACAGGGGGGCGGAAGCTTTCTTT. This encodes CASSMDRGAEAFF.